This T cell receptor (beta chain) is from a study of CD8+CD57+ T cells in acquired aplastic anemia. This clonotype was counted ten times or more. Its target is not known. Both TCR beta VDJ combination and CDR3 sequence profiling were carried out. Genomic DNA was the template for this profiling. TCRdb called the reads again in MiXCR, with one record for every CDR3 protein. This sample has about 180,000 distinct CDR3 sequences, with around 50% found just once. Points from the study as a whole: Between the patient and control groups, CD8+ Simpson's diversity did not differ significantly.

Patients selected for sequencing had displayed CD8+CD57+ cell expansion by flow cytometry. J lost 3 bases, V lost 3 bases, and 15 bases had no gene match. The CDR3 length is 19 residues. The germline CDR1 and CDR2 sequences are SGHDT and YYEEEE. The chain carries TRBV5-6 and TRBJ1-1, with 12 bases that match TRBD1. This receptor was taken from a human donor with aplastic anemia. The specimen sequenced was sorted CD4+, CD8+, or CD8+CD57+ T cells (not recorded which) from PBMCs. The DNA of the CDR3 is TGTGCCAGCAGCTCGCGAGGGTGGGGACAGGGGGCAATGGACACTGAAGCTTTCTTT. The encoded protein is CASSSRGWGQGAMDTEAFF.